Below, 20 T cell receptor beta chains from the same sample are listed, as sequenced in a study of shared clonotypes between healthy human individuals. Assay: immunoSEQ multiplex PCR; the TCRdb copy retains only in-frame clones and omits some. The data hold approximately 530,000 clones, with approximately 95% observed a single time. The source material was naive CD4+ T cells sorted from blood. As for subset: CD45RA+ positively selected. The receptor set was obtained from a woman in her twenties or thirties in good health.

The V gene is TRBV27, the J gene TRBJ2-2; the D gene is possibly TRBD1 (6 bases). The CDR3 is 16 amino acids. In germline, CDR1 is MNHEY, CDR2 SMNVEV (reference sequence). The V and J ends lost 5 bases and 6 bases respectively, with 19 bases between them. The CDR3 DNA is TGTGCCAGCAGTCTATTGGGGGCGCGCAGGTCCGGGGAGCTGTTTTTT. It yields the protein CASSLLGARRSGELFF.

The chain uses TRBV29-1 and TRBJ1-2; D remains unclear. The CDR3 is 12 amino acids. From germline, CDR1 is SQVTM and CDR2 ANQGSEA. V shed 0 bases and J shed 6 bases, with 8 bases lying between them. The CDR3 sequence is CSVEDQQNGYTF. CDR3 DNA: TGCAGCGTTGAAGATCAGCAGAATGGCTACACCTTC.

This clone came up once. V is TRBV5-4 and J is TRBJ2-5, with D possibly being TRBD1 (5 bases). V dropped 4 bases and J dropped 2 bases, with 12 bases sitting between them. The CDR3 loop spans 14 amino acids. Germline lookup yields CDR1 SGHNT and CDR2 YYREEE (reference sequence). CDR3 sequence (DNA): TGTGCCAGCAGCCCCAAGGGGATTCAAGAGACCCAGTACTTC. Its translation is CASSPKGIQETQYF.

The chain combines TRBV7-9 with TRBJ2-5; possible D gene TRBD1, 5 bases. Germline CDR1 is SEHNR and CDR2 is FQNEAQ (reference sequence). V was shortened by 5 bases and J by 3 bases, with 10 bases between the two germline ends. This CDR3 is built from 13 residues. The CDR3 DNA sequence: TGTGCCAGCAGCCATACGACAGAAGAGACCCAGTACTTC. Translating gives CASSHTTEETQYF.

The chain uses TRBV27 and TRBJ1-4; TRBD1 is a possible D gene (6 bases). V shed 6 bases and J shed 5 bases, with 13 bases lying between them. CDR1 MNHEY and CDR2 SMNVEV come from the germline V gene (reference sequence). This CDR3 has 14 residues. The CDR3 DNA sequence: TGTGCCAGCAGACCAGGGGTTGCAAATGAAAAACTGTTTTTT. This gives the protein CASRPGVANEKLFF. Full variable domain (remainder filled in from reference TRBV27 and TRBJ1-4): EAQVTQNPRYLITVTGKKLTVTCSQNMNHEYMSWYRQDPGLGLRQIYYSMNVEVTDKGDVPEGYKVSRKEKRNFPLILESPSPNQTSLYFCASRPGVANEKLFFGSGTQLSVL.

This clone was detected only once. V is TRBV7-9 and J is TRBJ2-2; 7 nucleotides match TRBD1. CDR1 is SEHNR, CDR2 FQNEAQ, per germline (reference sequence). This CDR3 region has 14 residues. Trimming cost V 7 bases and J 5 bases; bases outside gene matches: 7. The CDR3 region is CASMAQGVTGELFF. The CDR3 DNA reads as TGTGCCAGCATGGCGCAGGGGGTAACCGGGGAGCTGTTTTTT.

The CDR3: CASSQVGEASPPGEQYF. CDR3 nucleotides: TGTGCCAGCAGCCAGGTCGGGGAAGCGTCTCCCCCTGGTGAGCAGTACTTC. The rearrangement links TRBV13 to TRBJ2-7; D is perhaps TRBD2 (5 bases). The CDR3 contains 17 residues. CDR1 PRHDT and CDR2 FYEKMQ come from the germline V gene (reference sequence). Trimming removed 5 bases at V and 7 bases at J, with 27 bases between. Variable domain in full (rest from reference TRBV13 and TRBJ2-7): AAGVIQSPRHLIKEKRETATLKCYPIPRHDTVYWYQQGPGQDPQFLISFYEKMQSDKGSIPDRFSAQQFSDYHSELNMSSLELGDSALYFCASSQVGEASPPGEQYFGPGTRLTVT.

This chain joins TRBV19 and TRBJ2-4; no firm D call. Between the trimmed V and J ends, which lost 7 bases and 11 bases, there was a span of 15 bases. The CDR3 runs 12 residues. Germline V CDR1 and CDR2: LNHDA, SQIVND (reference sequence). The DNA of the CDR3 is TGTGCCAGTAACTCTCCGGTTCATGTTCAGTACTTC. It yields the protein CASNSPVHVQYF.

V is TRBV5-1 and J is TRBJ2-2, with TRBD2 identical over 7 bases. Germline CDR1 is SGHRS and CDR2 is YFSETQ. This CDR3 is built from 15 residues. Unmatched junction bases numbered 9, after V lost 5 bases and J lost 5 bases. The CDR3 spells CASSPLTGGTGELFF. In DNA form, the CDR3 reads TGCGCCAGCAGTCCTCTTACGGGGGGAACCGGGGAGCTGTTTTTT.

This chain joins TRBV9 and TRBJ2-2; 8 positions match TRBD1. The germline gives CDR1 SGDLS, CDR2 YYNGEE. The ends lost 3 bases at V and 7 bases at J; junction bases unmatched: 8. This CDR3 region has 15 residues. The CDR3 DNA reads TGTGCCAGCAGCGCGTTCCGGACAGGGAACGGGGAGCTGTTTTTT. This gives the protein CASSAFRTGNGELFF.

The J gene is TRBJ2-2, the V gene TRBV11-3; possibly TRBD1 or TRBD2 for D (5 bases each). Germline CDR1 and CDR2: SGHNT and YENEEA. This CDR3 is built from 15 residues. V was clipped by 5 bases and J by 4 bases, with 14 bases between them. CDR3 residues: CASSHAGTTTGELFF. CDR3 in DNA: TGTGCCAGCAGCCACGCCGGGACGACCACCGGGGAGCTGTTTTTT.

This sequence joins TRBV5-4 and TRBJ2-3, with no clear D. The V gene's germline CDR1 is SGHNT and CDR2 YYREEE (reference sequence). This CDR3 comprises 14 residues. With 1 base removed from V and 2 bases from J, the gap between germline ends came to 8 bases. CDR3 residues: CASSLTALTDTQYF. CDR3 coding DNA: TGTGCCAGCAGCTTGACAGCTCTCACAGATACGCAGTATTTT. Full variable domain (remainder filled in from reference TRBV5-4 and TRBJ2-3): ETGVTQSPTHLIKTRGQQVTLRCSSQSGHNTVSWYQQALGQGPQFIFQYYREEENGRGNFPPRFSGLQFPNYSSELNVNALELDDSALYLCASSLTALTDTQYFGPGTRLTVL.

This clone was recorded only once. The rearrangement links TRBV7-9 to TRBJ2-7, with 14 nucleotides matching TRBD2. This CDR3 has 16 residues. J lost 6 bases, V lost 3 bases, and 7 bases had no gene match. Germline CDR1 reads SEHNR; CDR2 reads FQNEAQ (reference sequence). The CDR3 nucleotides read TGTGCCAGCAGCTTTGGGGGACTAGCGGGAGTCGGCGAGCAGTACTTC. Protein product: CASSFGGLAGVGEQYF.

This clone is a singleton in its sample. The rearrangement joins TRBV6-1 to TRBJ2-6, with 8 bases identical to TRBD2. V lost 4 bases to trimming and J lost 3 bases; unmatched junction nucleotides: 14. The CDR3 spans 19 residues. In germline, CDR1 is MNHNS, CDR2 SASEGT. CDR3 sequence: CASSGAGGTSLGGANVLTF. DNA of the CDR3: TGTGCCAGCAGTGGAGCCGGAGGGACTAGTCTTGGTGGGGCCAACGTCCTGACTTTC.

V is TRBV2 and J is TRBJ2-1; 11 bases are shared with TRBD2. The ends lost 4 bases at V and 1 base at J; junction bases unmatched: 9. This CDR3 region has 18 residues. CDR1 is SNHLY and CDR2 is FYNNEI in the germline V gene. The CDR3: CASSGGLAVLISYNEQFF. The CDR3, as DNA: TGTGCCAGCAGTGGGGGACTAGCGGTACTCATTTCCTACAATGAGCAGTTCTTC.

The V and J genes are TRBV28 and TRBJ2-3, with 13 bases matching TRBD2. V lost 5 bases and J lost 3; bases outside the gene matches: 2. There are 15 residues in the CDR3. Looked up from germline, CDR1 is MDHEN and CDR2 is SYDVKM. Here the CDR3 DNA reads TGTGCCAGCAGTACTAGCGGGGGGGGGACAGATACGCAGTATTTT. As protein: CASSTSGGGTDTQYF.

The CDR3 region has the DNA TGTGCCAGCTCCCAACCCCAGGGAGGCGAGCAGTACTTC. Protein sequence: CASSQPQGGEQYF. The chain carries TRBV28 and TRBJ2-7; possibly TRBD2 for D (6 bases). The length of the CDR3 is 13 residues. V was pared by 8 bases and J by 6 bases, with 17 bases between. CDR1 is MDHEN, CDR2 SYDVKM, per germline. Full variable domain (remainder filled in from reference TRBV28 and TRBJ2-7): DVKVTQSSRYLVKRTGEKVFLECVQDMDHENMFWYRQDPGLGLRLIYFSYDVKMKEKGDIPEGYSVSREKKERFSLILESASTNQTSMYLCASSQPQGGEQYFGPGTRLTVT.

Here the CDR3 DNA reads TGTGCCAGCAGGAACACTCTGGGCGTTGAAAAACTGTTTTTT. This translates into CASRNTLGVEKLFF. The V gene is TRBV28, the J gene TRBJ1-4; D gene uncertain. This CDR3 comprises 14 residues. V was pared by 6 bases and J by 7 bases, with 15 bases between. Germline values: CDR1 MDHEN, CDR2 SYDVKM.

The CDR3 region has the DNA TGTGCCAGCAGTTCGGGACAACCTGTTGGCGAGCAGTACTTC. The encoded protein is CASSSGQPVGEQYF. The chain links TRBV7-6 to TRBJ2-7, with D possibly being TRBD1 (6 bases). Per the germline V gene, CDR1 is SGHVS and CDR2 is FNYEAQ. The CDR3 loop spans 14 amino acids. V gave up 6 bases and J gave up 6 bases, with 18 bases separating them.

This chain uses TRBV10-1 with TRBJ2-7; TRBD1 might be the D (5 bases). V gave up 5 bases and J gave up 6 bases, with 14 bases separating them. The CDR3 sequence is 13 residues long. The V gene's germline CDR1 is WNHNN and CDR2 SYGVQD (reference sequence). CDR3 coding DNA: TGCGCCAGCAGTTGGTTGCAGGGTGGCGAGCAGTACTTC. As protein: CASSWLQGGEQYF.